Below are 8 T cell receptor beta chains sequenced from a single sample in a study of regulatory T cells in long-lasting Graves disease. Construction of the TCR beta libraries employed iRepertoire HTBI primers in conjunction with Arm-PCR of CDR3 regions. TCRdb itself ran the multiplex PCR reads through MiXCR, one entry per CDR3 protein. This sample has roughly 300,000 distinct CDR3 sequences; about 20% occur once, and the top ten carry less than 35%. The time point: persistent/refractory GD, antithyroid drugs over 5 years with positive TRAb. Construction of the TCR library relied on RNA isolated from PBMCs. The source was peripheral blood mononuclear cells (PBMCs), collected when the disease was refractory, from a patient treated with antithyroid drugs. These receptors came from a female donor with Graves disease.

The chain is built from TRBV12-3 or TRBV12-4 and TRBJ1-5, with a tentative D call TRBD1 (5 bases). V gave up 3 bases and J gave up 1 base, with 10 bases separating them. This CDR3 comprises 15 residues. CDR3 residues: CASSLGLRSNQPQHF. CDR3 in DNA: TGTGCCAGCAGTTTGGGACTGAGGAGCAATCAGCCCCAGCATTTT.

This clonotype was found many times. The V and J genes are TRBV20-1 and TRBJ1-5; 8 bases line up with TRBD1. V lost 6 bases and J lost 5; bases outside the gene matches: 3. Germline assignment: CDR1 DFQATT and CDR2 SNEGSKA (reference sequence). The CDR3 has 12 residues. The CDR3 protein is CSATQGDQPQHF. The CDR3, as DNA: TGCAGTGCCACACAGGGGGATCAGCCCCAGCATTTT.

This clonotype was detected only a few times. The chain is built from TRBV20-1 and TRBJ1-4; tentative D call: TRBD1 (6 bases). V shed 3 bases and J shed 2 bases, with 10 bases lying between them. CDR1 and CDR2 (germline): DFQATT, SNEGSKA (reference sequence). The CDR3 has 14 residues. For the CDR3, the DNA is TGCAGTGCTAGGCGGGGGGGCACTAATGAAAAACTGTTTTTT. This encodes CSARRGGTNEKLFF.

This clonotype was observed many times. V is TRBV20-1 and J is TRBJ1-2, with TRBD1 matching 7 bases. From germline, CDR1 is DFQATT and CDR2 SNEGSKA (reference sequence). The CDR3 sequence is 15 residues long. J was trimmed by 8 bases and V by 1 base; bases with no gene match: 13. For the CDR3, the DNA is TGCAGTGCTAGAGGGGGGCTTAAGACAGGGACGGGCTACACCTTC. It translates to CSARGGLKTGTGYTF.

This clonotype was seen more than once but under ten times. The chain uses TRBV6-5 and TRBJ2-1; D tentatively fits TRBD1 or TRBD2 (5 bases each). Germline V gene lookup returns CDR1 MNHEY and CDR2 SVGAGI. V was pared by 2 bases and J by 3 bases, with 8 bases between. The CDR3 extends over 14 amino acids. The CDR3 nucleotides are TGTGCCAGCAGTTACGGGACGATCTACAATGAGCAGTTCTTC. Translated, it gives CASSYGTIYNEQFF.

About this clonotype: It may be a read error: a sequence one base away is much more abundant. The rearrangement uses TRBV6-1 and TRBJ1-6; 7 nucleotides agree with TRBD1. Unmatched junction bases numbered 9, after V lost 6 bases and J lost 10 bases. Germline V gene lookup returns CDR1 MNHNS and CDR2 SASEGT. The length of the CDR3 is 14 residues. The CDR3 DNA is TGTGCCAGCAGCCCCGGACAGGCTTCATCACCCCTCCACTTT. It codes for CASSPGQASSPLHF.

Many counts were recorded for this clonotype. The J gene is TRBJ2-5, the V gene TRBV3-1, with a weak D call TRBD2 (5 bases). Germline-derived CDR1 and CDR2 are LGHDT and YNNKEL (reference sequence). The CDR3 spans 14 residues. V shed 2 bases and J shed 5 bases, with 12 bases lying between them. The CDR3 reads CASSQSTRWETQYF. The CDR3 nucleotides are TGTGCCAGCAGCCAATCCACTAGGTGGGAGACCCAGTACTTC.

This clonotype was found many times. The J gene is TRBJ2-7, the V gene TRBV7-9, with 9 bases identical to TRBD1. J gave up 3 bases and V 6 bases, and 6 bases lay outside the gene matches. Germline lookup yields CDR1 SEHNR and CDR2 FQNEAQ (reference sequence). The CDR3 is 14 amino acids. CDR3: CASSHTGGNYEQYF. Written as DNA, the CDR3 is TGTGCCAGCAGTCATACAGGGGGCAACTACGAGCAGTACTTC.